This section outlines one T cell receptor (beta chain) sequence together with its context. Its antigen is not identified. Stable Graves' hyperthyroidism denoted no ophthalmopathy progression over 18 months. Diagnosis rested on symptoms, serum thyroxine and TRAb, thyroid ultrasound, and orbital computed tomography. This sample holds PBMCs from 10 ml fresh peripheral blood. RNA transcripts yielded amplified TCR beta CDR3 regions. A first-round RT-PCR of the TCR CDR3 used the HTBI primer set. TCRdb re-called the multiplex PCR reads with MiXCR, one entry per CDR3 protein. This table has 300,000 to 400,000 distinct CDR3 sequences, 14% appearing once. These data originate in a study of T cells in Graves' hyperthyroidism and ophthalmopathy. The study, taken as a whole, reports: Separating ophthalmopathy from stable hyperthyroidism was achieved by a 13 V-J model.

Germline V gene sequence: CDR1 LNHDA, CDR2 SQIVND (reference sequence). The CDR3 contains 17 residues. V gave up 2 bases and J gave up 0 bases, with 14 bases separating them. V gene TRBV19 combines with J gene TRBJ2-1; D possibly corresponds to TRBD2 (6 bases). The origin of this receptor is an older woman with Graves' hyperthyroidism. What was sequenced was blood. Here the CDR3 DNA reads TGTGCCAGTAGTATATCCCCCGGGGGTGACTCCTACAATGAGCAGTTCTTC. Its protein is CASSISPGGDSYNEQFF.